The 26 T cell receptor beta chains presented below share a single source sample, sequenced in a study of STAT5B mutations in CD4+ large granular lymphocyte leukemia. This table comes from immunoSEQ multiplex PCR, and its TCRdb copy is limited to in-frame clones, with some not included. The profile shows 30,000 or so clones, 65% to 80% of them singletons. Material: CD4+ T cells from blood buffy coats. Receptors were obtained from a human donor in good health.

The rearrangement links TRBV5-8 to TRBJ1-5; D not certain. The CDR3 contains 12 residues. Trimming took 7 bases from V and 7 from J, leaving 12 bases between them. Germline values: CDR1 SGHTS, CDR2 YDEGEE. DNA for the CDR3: TGTGCCAGCTCAAGCTCGACCCAGCCCCAGCATTTT. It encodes CASSSSTQPQHF. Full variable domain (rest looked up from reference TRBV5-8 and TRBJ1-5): EAGVTQSPTHLIKTRGQQATLRCSPISGHTSVYWYQQALGLGLQFLLWYDEGEERNRGNFPPRFSGRQFPNYSSELNVNALELEDSALYLCASSSSTQPQHFGDGTRLSIL.

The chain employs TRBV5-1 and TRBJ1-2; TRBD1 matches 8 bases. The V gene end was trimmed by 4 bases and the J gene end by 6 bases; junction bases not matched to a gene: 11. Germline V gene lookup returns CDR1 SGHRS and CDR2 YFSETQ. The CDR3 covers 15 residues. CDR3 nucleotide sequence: TGCGCCAGCAGCCTAAGACAGGGGAATCAAAATGGCTACACCTTC. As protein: CASSLRQGNQNGYTF.

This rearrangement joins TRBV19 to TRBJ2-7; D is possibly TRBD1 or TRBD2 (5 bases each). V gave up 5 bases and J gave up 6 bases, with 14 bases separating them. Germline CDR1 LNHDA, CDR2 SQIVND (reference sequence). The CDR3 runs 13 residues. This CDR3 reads CASSRDLTSEQYF. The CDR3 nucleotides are TGTGCCAGTAGTCGGGACCTCACAAGCGAGCAGTACTTC.

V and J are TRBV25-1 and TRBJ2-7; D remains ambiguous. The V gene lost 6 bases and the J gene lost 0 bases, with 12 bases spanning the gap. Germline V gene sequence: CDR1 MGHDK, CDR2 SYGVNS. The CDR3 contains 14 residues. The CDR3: CASSLGTHSYEQYF. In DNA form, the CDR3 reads TGTGCCAGCAGCCTCGGAACACACTCCTACGAGCAGTACTTC.

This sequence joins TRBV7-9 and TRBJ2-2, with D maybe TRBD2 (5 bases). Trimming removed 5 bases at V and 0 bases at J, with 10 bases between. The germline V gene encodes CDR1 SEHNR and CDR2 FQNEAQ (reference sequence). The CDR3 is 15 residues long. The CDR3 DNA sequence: TGTGCCAGCAGCCCCCTCGGGACGAACACCGGGGAGCTGTTTTTT. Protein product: CASSPLGTNTGELFF.

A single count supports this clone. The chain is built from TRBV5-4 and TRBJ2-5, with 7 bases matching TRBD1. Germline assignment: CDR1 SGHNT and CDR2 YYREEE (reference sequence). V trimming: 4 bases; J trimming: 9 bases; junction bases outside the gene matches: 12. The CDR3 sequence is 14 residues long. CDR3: CASSTGAPQGAQYF. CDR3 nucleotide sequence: TGTGCCAGCAGCACAGGGGCCCCCCAAGGGGCCCAGTACTTC.

This CDR3 is CASRGGGETQYF. The CDR3 coding sequence is TGTGCCAGCAGGGGAGGCGGAGAGACCCAGTACTTC. This rearrangement joins TRBV7-9 to TRBJ2-5; a weak D match, TRBD2 (6 bases). CDR1 SEHNR and CDR2 FQNEAQ come from the germline V gene (reference sequence). Trimming took off 6 bases at V and 4 bases at J, with 9 bases between the two ends. CDR3 size: 12 residues.

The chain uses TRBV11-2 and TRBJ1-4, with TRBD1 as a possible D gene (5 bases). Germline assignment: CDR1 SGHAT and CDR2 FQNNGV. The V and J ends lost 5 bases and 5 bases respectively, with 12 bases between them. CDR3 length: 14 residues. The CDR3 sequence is CASSIRQTNEKLFF. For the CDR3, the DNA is TGTGCCAGCAGCATCCGACAGACCAATGAAAAACTGTTTTTT. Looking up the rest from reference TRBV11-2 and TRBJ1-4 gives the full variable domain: EAGVAQSPRYKIIEKRQSVAFWCNPISGHATLYWYQQILGQGPKLLIQFQNNGVVDDSQLPKDRFSAERLKGVDSTLKIQPAKLEDSAVYLCASSIRQTNEKLFFGSGTQLSVL.

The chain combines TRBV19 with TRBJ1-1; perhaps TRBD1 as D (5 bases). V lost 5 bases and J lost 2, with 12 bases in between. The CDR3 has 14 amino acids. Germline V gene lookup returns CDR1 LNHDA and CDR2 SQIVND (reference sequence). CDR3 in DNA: TGTGCCAGTAGTCCGACGGGACCCAACACTGAAGCTTTCTTT. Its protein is CASSPTGPNTEAFF.

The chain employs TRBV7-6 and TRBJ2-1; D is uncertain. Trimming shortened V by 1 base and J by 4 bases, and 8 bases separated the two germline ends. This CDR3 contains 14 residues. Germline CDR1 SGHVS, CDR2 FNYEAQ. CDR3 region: CASSLGGQYNEQFF. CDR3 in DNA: TGTGCCAGCAGCTTAGGGGGTCAGTACAATGAGCAGTTCTTC.

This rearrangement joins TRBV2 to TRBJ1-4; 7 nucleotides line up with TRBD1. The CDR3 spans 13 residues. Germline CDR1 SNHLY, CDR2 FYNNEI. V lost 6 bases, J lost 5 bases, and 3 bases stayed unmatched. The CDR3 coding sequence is TGTGCCAGCAGCGGGACAGAGAATGAAAAACTGTTTTTT. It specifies CASSGTENEKLFF.

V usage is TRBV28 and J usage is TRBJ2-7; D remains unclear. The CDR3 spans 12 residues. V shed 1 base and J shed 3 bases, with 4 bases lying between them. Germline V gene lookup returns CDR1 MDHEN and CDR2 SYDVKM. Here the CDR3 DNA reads TGTGCCAGCAGTTTATCACTCTACGAGCAGTACTTC. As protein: CASSLSLYEQYF.

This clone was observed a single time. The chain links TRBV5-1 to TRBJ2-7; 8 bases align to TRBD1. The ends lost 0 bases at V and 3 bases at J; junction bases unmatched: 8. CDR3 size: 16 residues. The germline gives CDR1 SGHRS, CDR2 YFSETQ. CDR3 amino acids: CASSLVPSGTGYEQYF. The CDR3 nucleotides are TGCGCCAGCAGCTTGGTTCCGTCGGGGACAGGCTACGAGCAGTACTTC. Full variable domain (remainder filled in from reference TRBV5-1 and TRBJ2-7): KAGVTQTPRYLIKTRGQQVTLSCSPISGHRSVSWYQQTPGQGLQFLFEYFSETQRNKGNFPGRFSGRQFSNSRSEMNVSTLELGDSALYLCASSLVPSGTGYEQYFGPGTRLTVT.

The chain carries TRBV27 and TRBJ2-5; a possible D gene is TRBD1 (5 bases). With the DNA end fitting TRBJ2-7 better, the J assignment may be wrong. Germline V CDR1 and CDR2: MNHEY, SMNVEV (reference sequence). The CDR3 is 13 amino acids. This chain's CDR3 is CASTPGRAHEQYF. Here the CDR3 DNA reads TGTGCCAGCACCCCGGGCAGGGCCCACGAGCAGTACTTC.

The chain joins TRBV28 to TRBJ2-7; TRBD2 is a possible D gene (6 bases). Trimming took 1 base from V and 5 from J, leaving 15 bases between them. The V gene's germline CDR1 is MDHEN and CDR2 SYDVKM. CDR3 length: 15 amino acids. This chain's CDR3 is CASSLFGGLRHEQYF. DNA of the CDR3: TGTGCCAGCAGTTTATTTGGAGGGCTGCGCCACGAGCAGTACTTC.

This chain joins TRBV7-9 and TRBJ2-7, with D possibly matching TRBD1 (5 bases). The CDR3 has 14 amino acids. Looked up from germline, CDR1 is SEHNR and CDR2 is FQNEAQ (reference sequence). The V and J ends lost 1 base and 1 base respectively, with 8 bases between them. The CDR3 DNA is TGTGCCAGCAGCTTAGGGCCAGGGTCCTACGAGCAGTACTTC. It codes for CASSLGPGSYEQYF.

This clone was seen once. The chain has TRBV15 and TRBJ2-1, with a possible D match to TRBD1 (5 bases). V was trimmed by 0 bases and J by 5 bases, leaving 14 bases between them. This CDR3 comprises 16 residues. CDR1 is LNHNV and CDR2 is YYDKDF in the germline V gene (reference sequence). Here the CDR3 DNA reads TGTGCCACCAGCAGAGATGGGGCTCCTAAAGACAATGAGCAGTTCTTC. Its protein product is CATSRDGAPKDNEQFF.

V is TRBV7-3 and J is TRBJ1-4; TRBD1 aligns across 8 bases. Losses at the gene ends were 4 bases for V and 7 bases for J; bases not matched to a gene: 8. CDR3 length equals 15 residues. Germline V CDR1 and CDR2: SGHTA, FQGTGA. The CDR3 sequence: CASSWYRGLREKLFF. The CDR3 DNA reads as TGTGCCAGCAGCTGGTACAGGGGGTTGCGTGAAAAACTGTTTTTT.

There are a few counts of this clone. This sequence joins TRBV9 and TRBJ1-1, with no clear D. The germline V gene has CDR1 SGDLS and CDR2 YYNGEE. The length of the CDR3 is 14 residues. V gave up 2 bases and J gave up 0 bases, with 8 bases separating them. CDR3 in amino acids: CASSVGTLNTEAFF. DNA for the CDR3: TGTGCCAGCAGCGTGGGCACCTTGAACACTGAAGCTTTCTTT.

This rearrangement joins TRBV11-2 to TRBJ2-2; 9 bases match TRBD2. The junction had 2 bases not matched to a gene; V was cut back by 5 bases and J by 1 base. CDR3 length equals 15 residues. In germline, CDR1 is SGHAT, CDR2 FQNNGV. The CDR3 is CASSKLAGNTGELFF. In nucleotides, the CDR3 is TGTGCCAGCAGCAAACTAGCGGGGAACACCGGGGAGCTGTTTTTT.

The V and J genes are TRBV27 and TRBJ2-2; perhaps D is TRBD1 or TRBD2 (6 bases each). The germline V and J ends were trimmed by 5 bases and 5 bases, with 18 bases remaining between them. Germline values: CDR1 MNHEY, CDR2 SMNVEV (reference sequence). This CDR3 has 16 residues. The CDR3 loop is CASSLGGQRGTGELFF. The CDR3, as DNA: TGTGCCAGCAGTCTGGGGGGACAACGAGGGACCGGGGAGCTGTTTTTT.

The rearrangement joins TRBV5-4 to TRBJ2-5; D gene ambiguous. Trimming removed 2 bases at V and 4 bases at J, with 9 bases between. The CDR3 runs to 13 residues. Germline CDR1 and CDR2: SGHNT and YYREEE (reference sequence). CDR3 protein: CASSFPTSETQYF. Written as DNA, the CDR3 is TGTGCCAGCAGCTTCCCCACCTCAGAGACCCAGTACTTC.

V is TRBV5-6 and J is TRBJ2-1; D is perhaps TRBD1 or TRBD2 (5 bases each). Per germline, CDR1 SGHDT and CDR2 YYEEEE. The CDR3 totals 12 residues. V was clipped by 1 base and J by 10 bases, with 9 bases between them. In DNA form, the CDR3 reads TGTGCCAGCAGCTTGTGGGGGTCGGAGCAGTTCTTC. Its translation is CASSLWGSEQFF.

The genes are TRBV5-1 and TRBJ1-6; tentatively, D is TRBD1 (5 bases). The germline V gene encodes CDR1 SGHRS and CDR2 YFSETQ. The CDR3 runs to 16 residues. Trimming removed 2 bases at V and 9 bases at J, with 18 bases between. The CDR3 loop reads CASSLGDALSFSPLHF. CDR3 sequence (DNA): TGCGCCAGCAGCTTAGGGGACGCTCTTTCTTTTTCACCCCTCCACTTT. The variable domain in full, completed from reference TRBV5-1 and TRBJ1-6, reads KAGVTQTPRYLIKTRGQQVTLSCSPISGHRSVSWYQQTPGQGLQFLFEYFSETQRNKGNFPGRFSGRQFSNSRSEMNVSTLELGDSALYLCASSLGDALSFSPLHFGNGTRLTVT.

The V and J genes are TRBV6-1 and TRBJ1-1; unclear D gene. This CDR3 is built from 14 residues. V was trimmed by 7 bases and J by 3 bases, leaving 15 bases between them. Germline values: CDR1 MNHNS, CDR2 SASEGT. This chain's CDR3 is CASTPSGTYTEAFF. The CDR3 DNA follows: TGTGCCAGCACCCCCAGTGGCACCTACACTGAAGCTTTCTTT.

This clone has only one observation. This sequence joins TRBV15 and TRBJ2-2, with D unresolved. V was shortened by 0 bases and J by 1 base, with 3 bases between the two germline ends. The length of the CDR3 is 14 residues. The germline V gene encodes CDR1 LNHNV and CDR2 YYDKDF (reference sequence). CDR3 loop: CATSRDLNTGELFF. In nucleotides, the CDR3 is TGTGCCACCAGCAGAGATCTGAACACCGGGGAGCTGTTTTTT.